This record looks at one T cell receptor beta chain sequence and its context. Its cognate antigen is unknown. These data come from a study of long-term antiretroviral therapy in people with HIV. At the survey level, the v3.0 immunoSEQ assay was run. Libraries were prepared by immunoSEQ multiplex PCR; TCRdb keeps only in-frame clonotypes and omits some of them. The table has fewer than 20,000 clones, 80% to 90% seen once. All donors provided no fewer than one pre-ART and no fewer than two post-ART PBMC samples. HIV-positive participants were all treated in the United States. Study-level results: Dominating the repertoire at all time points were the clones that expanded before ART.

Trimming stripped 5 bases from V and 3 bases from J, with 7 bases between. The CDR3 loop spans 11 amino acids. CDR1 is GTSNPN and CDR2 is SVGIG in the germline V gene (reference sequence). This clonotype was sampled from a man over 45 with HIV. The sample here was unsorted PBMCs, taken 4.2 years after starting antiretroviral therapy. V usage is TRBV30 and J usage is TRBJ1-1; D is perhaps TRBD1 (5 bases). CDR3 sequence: CAWVGDTEAFF. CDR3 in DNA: TGTGCCTGGGTAGGGGACACTGAAGCTTTCTTT.